The sequence of this T cell receptor beta chain was determined in a study of blood T cell repertoires in COVID-19. Background on the study: T cells, B-cell-depleted T cells, or PBMCs supplied cDNA or gDNA.

Cohort assignment relied on participant-reported clinical history. Here immunoSEQ multiplex PCR was the method, and the copy in TCRdb shows in-frame clones only, minus some. The data show roughly 330,000 clones, 86% seen once. The CDR3 is 13 amino acids. V was trimmed by 1 base and J by 2 bases, leaving 6 bases between them. Germline lookup yields CDR1 GTSNPN and CDR2 SVGIG (reference sequence). This sequence joins TRBV30 and TRBJ1-3; D is uncertain. The sequence was obtained from a woman between 18 and 29 years old who had recovered from COVID-19. Sequencing was performed on PBMCs or T cells enriched from blood (not recorded which). CDR3 coding DNA: TGTGCCTGGAGTGCTCTACCTGGAAACACCATATATTTT. Translation gives CAWSALPGNTIYF.